This T cell receptor (beta chain) derives from a study of shared clonotypes between healthy human individuals. Remarks on this clone: Its antigen is unidentified.

Findings and limits, study-wide: Clonotype sharing among donors was expected to depend on sequencing depth.

Assay: immunoSEQ multiplex PCR; the TCRdb copy retains only in-frame clones and omits some. This repertoire shows a few hundred thousand clones, 79% found once; its top ten account for approximately 12%. V was shortened by 6 bases and J by 4 bases, with 12 bases between the two germline ends. In germline, CDR1 is MNHEY, CDR2 SMNVEV (reference sequence). The CDR3 length is 13 residues. The chain has TRBV27 and TRBJ1-2, with D possibly matching TRBD1 (5 bases). The receptor's source is a woman in her forties in good health. Some clones in this sample may be carry-over from other donors' samples. Sequencing input: PBMCs. This CDR3 is CASSIRGPYGYTF. The CDR3 nucleotides are TGTGCCAGCAGCATAAGGGGCCCCTATGGCTACACCTTC.